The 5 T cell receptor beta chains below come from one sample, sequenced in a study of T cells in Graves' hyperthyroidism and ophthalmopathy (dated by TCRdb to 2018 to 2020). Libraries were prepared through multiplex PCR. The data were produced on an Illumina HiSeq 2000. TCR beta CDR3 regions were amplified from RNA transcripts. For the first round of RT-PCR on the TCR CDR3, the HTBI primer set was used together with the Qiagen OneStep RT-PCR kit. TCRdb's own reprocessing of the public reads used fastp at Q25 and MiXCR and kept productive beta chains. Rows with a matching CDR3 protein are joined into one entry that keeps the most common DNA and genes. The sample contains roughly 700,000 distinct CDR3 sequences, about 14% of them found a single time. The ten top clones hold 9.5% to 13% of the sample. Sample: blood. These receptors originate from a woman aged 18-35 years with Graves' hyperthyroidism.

Written as DNA, the CDR3 is TGTGCCAGTCGCATGCAGGGAGCGAATGAGCAGTTCTTC. Amino acids: CASRMQGANEQFF. The rearrangement joins TRBV19 to TRBJ2-1; D is tentatively TRBD1 or TRBD2 (5 bases each). Germline V gene sequence: CDR1 LNHDA, CDR2 SQIVND (reference sequence). V dropped 8 bases and J dropped 7 bases, with 15 bases sitting between them. CDR3 length: 13 residues.

Here the CDR3 reads CATGDSQPQHF. For the CDR3, the DNA is TGTGCCACTGGGGATAGCCAGCCCCAGCATTTT. The genes are TRBV15 and TRBJ1-5; D uncertain. The CDR3 is 11 residues long. The V gene's germline CDR1 is LNHNV and CDR2 YYDKDF (reference sequence). Trimming took 9 bases from V and 7 from J, leaving 10 bases between them.

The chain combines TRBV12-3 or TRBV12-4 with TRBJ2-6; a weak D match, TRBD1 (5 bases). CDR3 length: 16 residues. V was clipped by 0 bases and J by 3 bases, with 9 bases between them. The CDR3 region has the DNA TGTGCCAGCAGTTTAGCTTCAGGGATTGGGGCCAACGTCCTGACTTTC. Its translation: CASSLASGIGANVLTF.

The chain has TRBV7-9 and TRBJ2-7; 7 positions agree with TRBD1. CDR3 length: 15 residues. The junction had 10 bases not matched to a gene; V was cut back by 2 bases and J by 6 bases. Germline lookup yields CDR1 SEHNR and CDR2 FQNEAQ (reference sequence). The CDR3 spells CASSLRTGVFGEQYF. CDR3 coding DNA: TGTGCCAGCAGCTTAAGAACAGGGGTGTTTGGCGAGCAGTACTTC.

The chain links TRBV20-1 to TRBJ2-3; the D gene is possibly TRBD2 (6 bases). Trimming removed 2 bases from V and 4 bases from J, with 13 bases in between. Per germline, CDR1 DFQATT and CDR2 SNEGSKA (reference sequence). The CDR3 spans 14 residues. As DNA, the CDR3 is TGCAGTGCTAGACCCCCGGGAGCCCCAGATACGCAGTATTTT. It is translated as CSARPPGAPDTQYF.